The 32 T cell receptor beta chains given below trace back to one sample, sequenced in a study of tumor-infiltrating lymphocytes in primary liver carcinoma. Making TCR beta cDNA involved around 500 ng total RNA and a constant-region primer. Investigators got TCR beta libraries out of three nested multiplex PCR rounds, done with slightly modified ARM-PCR. TRBV1-TRBV30 forward and Cbeta reverse primers drove the first two roughly 10-cycle rounds. A single record per CDR3 protein comes from TCRdb applying MiXCR to the multiplex PCR reads. This sample has about 100,000 distinct CDR3 sequences, with around 70% found just once. DNA and RNA were both co-extracted from 20-30 mg of bulk tissue that had not been sorted. The sample consisted of tumor-adjacent normal liver tissue. The source is a middle-aged man with primary liver carcinoma and hepatitis B virus infection.

This clonotype appeared many times. This sequence joins TRBV6-5 and TRBJ2-7; 8 nucleotides match TRBD1. The CDR3 runs 15 residues. CDR1 MNHEY and CDR2 SVGAGI come from the germline V gene. Trimming at V came to 0 bases and at J to 5 bases, leaving 6 bases not matched to a gene. The CDR3 sequence is CASSYSNRGTDEQYF. The CDR3 DNA sequence: TGTGCCAGCAGTTACTCAAACAGGGGGACGGACGAGCAGTACTTC.

This clonotype appeared many times. This chain uses TRBV28 with TRBJ2-3; D call uncertain. V was clipped by 2 bases and J by 3 bases, with 9 bases between them. From germline, CDR1 is MDHEN and CDR2 SYDVKM. The CDR3 runs to 14 residues. This CDR3 reads CASSLVSGTDTQYF. Written as DNA, the CDR3 is TGTGCCAGCAGTTTAGTGAGTGGAACAGATACGCAGTATTTT. The entire variable domain, with the rest obtained from reference TRBV28 and TRBJ2-3, is as follows: DVKVTQSSRYLVKRTGEKVFLECVQDMDHENMFWYRQDPGLGLRLIYFSYDVKMKEKGDIPEGYSVSREKKERFSLILESASTNQTSMYLCASSLVSGTDTQYFGPGTRLTVL.

In its sample, this clonotype was seen many times. The rearrangement uses TRBV28 and TRBJ2-3; D uncertain. V gave up 7 bases and J gave up 0 bases, with 14 bases separating them. The CDR3 runs 15 residues. Per the germline V gene, CDR1 is MDHEN and CDR2 is SYDVKM. CDR3 bases: TGTGCCAGCACCTGGGATCGCAGCAGCACAGATACGCAGTATTTT. It encodes CASTWDRSSTDTQYF.

Concerning this clonotype itself: A read error may account for a junction end that differs from germline. The V call is TRBV28, the J call TRBJ2-5, with a weak D call TRBD2 (6 bases). The CDR3 is 14 amino acids. Germline V lookup: CDR1 MDHEN, CDR2 SYDVKM. For the CDR3, the DNA is TGTACCAGCAGTTTGGCGGGAACCCAAGAGACCCAGTACTTC. Amino acid sequence: CTSSLAGTQETQYF.

This clonotype was picked up many times. Written as DNA, the CDR3 is TGCAGCGTTGTGGGTAGCGGGGTCACAGATACGCAGTATTTT. Translating gives CSVVGSGVTDTQYF. The chain has TRBV29-1 and TRBJ2-3; 8 positions match TRBD2. Germline V gene lookup returns CDR1 SQVTM and CDR2 ANQGSEA. The CDR3 extends over 14 amino acids. J was trimmed by 2 bases and V by 4 bases; bases with no gene match: 5.

At least ten counts were recorded for this clonotype. This chain connects TRBV5-4 to TRBJ2-7; D unclear. The CDR3 extends over 16 amino acids. The germline V gene has CDR1 SGHNT and CDR2 YYREEE (reference sequence). The V end lost 2 bases, the J end lost 0 bases, and 15 bases lay between the germline ends. CDR3 coding DNA: TGTGCCAGCAGCTTCGGCGGTAGACTCGGCTCCTACGAGCAGTACTTC. Its translation: CASSFGGRLGSYEQYF.

Only a few counts were recorded for this clonotype. The V gene is TRBV16, the J gene TRBJ1-5; D gene ambiguous. The CDR3 loop spans 15 amino acids. Between the trimmed V and J ends, which lost 5 bases and 0 bases, there was a span of 11 bases. CDR1 is KGHSY and CDR2 is FQNENV in the germline V gene. In nucleotides, the CDR3 is TGTGCCAGCAGCTCCGGCAGCTCTAGCAATCAGCCCCAGCATTTT. Translation gives CASSSGSSSNQPQHF.

Remarks on this clonotype: A much bigger clone sits one base away, suggesting this may be a read error. The CDR3 loop is CASSLVSIGNEQFF. CDR3 DNA: TGTGCCAGCAGCTTGGTGTCTATCGGGAATGAGCAGTTCTTC. This chain links TRBV5-5 with TRBJ2-1; D not certain. With 0 bases removed from V and 7 bases from J, the gap between germline ends came to 11 bases. The CDR3 runs to 14 residues. Germline CDR1 and CDR2: SGHKS and YYEKEE (reference sequence).

The chain combines TRBV28 with TRBJ1-4; TRBD1 aligns across 7 bases. The CDR3 consists of 16 residues. The trim removed 9 bases at V and 3 bases at J, leaving 13 bases unmatched. CDR1 and CDR2 (germline): MDHEN, SYDVKM. The CDR3 nucleotides are TGTGCCAGTACCAGGGGGGGTGATTTGGCTAATGAAAAACTGTTTTTT. Translated: CASTRGGDLANEKLFF. Full variable domain (outside the CDR3, taken from reference TRBV28 and TRBJ1-4): DVKVTQSSRYLVKRTGEKVFLECVQDMDHENMFWYRQDPGLGLRLIYFSYDVKMKEKGDIPEGYSVSREKKERFSLILESASTNQTSMYLCASTRGGDLANEKLFFGSGTQLSVL.

With regard to this clonotype: This may arise from a read error, as a much more abundant clone is one base away. V and J are TRBV5-8 and TRBJ2-3, with 10 positions matching TRBD1. Germline V gives CDR1 SGHTS, CDR2 YDEGEE. This CDR3 contains 15 residues. The CDR3 DNA reads TGTGCCAGCAGCTTCGGACAGGGGGAAACAGTTACGCAGTATTTT. This translates into CASSFGQGETVTQYF.

About this clonotype itself: This likely comes from a read error, as the CDR3 has no conserved phenylalanine or tryptophan at its end. V is TRBV4-1 and J is TRBJ2-7; 8 bases match TRBD1. Germline V CDR1 and CDR2: MGHRA, YSYEKL. The CDR3 has 14 residues. The CDR3 loop reads CASSPMGTGYEQYL. CDR3 DNA sequence: TGCGCCAGTAGCCCGATGGGGACAGGATACGAGCAGTACTTG.

On this clonotype itself: A much larger clone lies a single base off, so this may be a read error. The chain has TRBV6-1 and TRBJ1-1; a possible D gene is TRBD1 (6 bases). This CDR3 is 13 amino acids long. The germline gives CDR1 MNHNS, CDR2 SASEGT. DNA for the CDR3: TGTGCCACTCAAGGGGGGGAGGTCACTGAAGCTCTCTTT. Residues: CATQGGEVTEALF.

Turning to this clonotype: The junction shows a germline mismatch at one end, possibly a read error. The V call is TRBV12-3 or TRBV12-4, the J call TRBJ1-3, with unresolved D. The CDR3 runs to 12 residues. The CDR3 DNA reads TGTGCCAGCAGCAGGCCTGGAAACATCATATATTTT. Its protein product is CASSRPGNIIYF.

This clonotype was found many times. The CDR3 here is CASSQDQGSNQPQHF. CDR3 bases: TGCGCCAGCAGCCAAGATCAAGGGAGCAATCAGCCCCAGCATTTT. The chain links TRBV4-1 to TRBJ1-5; D remains unclear. CDR1 MGHRA and CDR2 YSYEKL come from the germline V gene. The CDR3 runs 15 residues. V was pared by 0 bases and J by 1 base, with 7 bases between.

On this clonotype itself: The germline gene is not matched at one end of the junction; a read error may be the cause. This chain connects TRBV13 to TRBJ2-7; D ambiguous. CDR1 and CDR2 (germline): PRHDT, FYEKMQ (reference sequence). This CDR3 spans 11 amino acids. The DNA for the CDR3 is TGTGTCAGCAGCTTACGCGGTGAACAGTACTTC. Residues: CVSSLRGEQYF.

Comments on this clonotype: One end of the junction does not line up with germline, which may come from a read error. J is TRBJ2-7 and V is TRBV7-8, with D possibly matching TRBD1 (7 bases). CDR1 SGHVS and CDR2 FQNEAQ come from the germline V gene. The CDR3 runs to 13 residues. CDR3 sequence reads: CASRGDTYYEQYF. For the CDR3, the DNA is TGCGCCAGCAGGGGGGATACATACTACGAGCAGTACTTC.

This clonotype showed up just once. V usage is TRBV7-9 and J usage is TRBJ2-7; 8 bases line up with TRBD2. Germline CDR1 SEHNR, CDR2 FQNEAQ (reference sequence). The CDR3 consists of 16 residues. With 0 bases clipped from V and 5 bases from J, the junction kept 9 bases outside the gene matches. CDR3 sequence: CASSLAVAGSSNEQYF. The CDR3 DNA reads TGTGCCAGCAGCTTAGCGGTAGCGGGGTCCTCGAACGAGCAGTACTTC.

A note on this clonotype: Likely a read error: the CDR3 ends without its conserved phenylalanine or tryptophan. The V gene is TRBV5-1, the J gene TRBJ2-1; 8 bases fit TRBD2. The CDR3 sequence is 16 residues long. The ends lost 2 bases at V and 4 bases at J; junction bases unmatched: 8. Germline V gene data show CDR1 as SGHRS and CDR2 as YFSETQ. CDR3 residues: CASSFLSGSSYNEQFY. CDR3 bases: TGCGCCAGCAGCTTCCTCAGCGGGAGCTCATACAATGAGCAGTTCTAC.

There are a few counts of this clonotype. The CDR3 DNA reads TGTGCCAACAGTGTAGGGAGGGACAATGAGCAGTTCTTC. Translation: CANSVGRDNEQFF. This chain links TRBV11-2 with TRBJ2-1; TRBD2 matches 7 bases. CDR1 is SGHAT and CDR2 is FQNNGV in the germline V gene. Unmatched junction bases numbered 8, after V lost 10 bases and J lost 5 bases. The CDR3 spans 13 residues.

On this clonotype: A single base separates this from a much larger clone, so it may be a read error. The rearrangement joins TRBV12-3 or TRBV12-4 to TRBJ2-2; D may match TRBD1 or TRBD2 (5 bases each). There are 16 residues in the CDR3. V gave up 5 bases and J gave up 1 base, with 14 bases separating them. The CDR3 nucleotides read TGTGCCAGCAGTCAGGACGAGGGGCAGAACACCGGGGAGCTGTTTTTT. This gives the protein CASSQDEGQNTGELFF.

This clonotype was observed many times. The rearrangement links TRBV10-2 to TRBJ1-6, with a tentative D call TRBD1 (6 bases). The CDR3 loop spans 15 amino acids. Trimming pared 0 bases from V and 6 bases from J, leaving 9 bases between. From germline, CDR1 is WSHSY and CDR2 SAAADI. The CDR3 is CASSESPQGNSPLHF. CDR3 DNA: TGCGCCAGCAGTGAGTCTCCACAGGGTAATTCACCCCTCCACTTT.

Note on this clonotype: At one end the junction does not follow the germline gene, possibly because of a read error. The chain uses TRBV29-1 and TRBJ2-2; perhaps TRBD2 as D (6 bases). This CDR3 comprises 15 residues. Germline V gene lookup returns CDR1 SQVTM and CDR2 ANQGSEA. CDR3 nucleotides: TGCAGCGGATCGACGGGGGTCTCGAACACCGGGGAGCTGTTCTTT. This encodes CSGSTGVSNTGELFF.

This clonotype was recorded a few times. V gene TRBV28 combines with J gene TRBJ2-1, with a tentative D call TRBD2 (5 bases). Germline CDR1 is MDHEN and CDR2 is SYDVKM. There are 15 residues in the CDR3. The germline V and J ends were trimmed by 6 bases and 0 bases, with 12 bases remaining between them. CDR3 nucleotides: TGTGCCAGCAGGACCTCCGGGATCTCCTACAATGAGCAGTTCTTC. It codes for CASRTSGISYNEQFF.

A word on this clonotype: In this CDR3 the conserved last residue, phenylalanine or tryptophan, is missing, so a read error is likely. The chain recombines TRBV29-1 with TRBJ2-5; D gene ambiguous. Trimming took 4 bases from V and 7 from J, leaving 13 bases between them. The length of the CDR3 is 12 residues. Per germline, CDR1 SQVTM and CDR2 ANQGSEA. In DNA, the CDR3 is TGCAGCGTTGTCTCCCCCTACAGGACCCAGTACTTA. Translation: CSVVSPYRTQYL.

Of note for this clonotype: One junction end does not reproduce the germline sequence, and a read error may be involved. The chain uses TRBV12-3 or TRBV12-4 and TRBJ2-7; D call uncertain. CDR3 length: 14 amino acids. The CDR3 DNA is TGTGCCATCCTCCAGAGTGGTCGACGCTACGATCAGTACTTC. It yields the protein CAILQSGRRYDQYF.

As to this clonotype: At one end the junction does not follow the germline gene, possibly because of a read error. The chain uses TRBV11-2 and TRBJ2-1, with 7 bases identical to TRBD2. From germline, CDR1 is SGHAT and CDR2 FQNNGV. The CDR3 has 15 residues. The CDR3 DNA reads TGTGCCAACAGCTTAGTCGGACTAGGGGTCGATGAGCAGTTTTTC. This codes for CANSLVGLGVDEQFF.

As for this clonotype: A clone one base away is much larger, so this may be a read error. The J gene is TRBJ1-5, the V gene TRBV28, with TRBD1 matching over 8 bases. Germline CDR1 and CDR2: MDHEN and SYDVKM. This CDR3 region has 16 residues. This CDR3 is CASSQDRVGSNEPQHF. CDR3 bases: TGTGCCAGCAGTCAGGACAGGGTGGGGAGCAATGAGCCCCAGCATTTT.

As for this clonotype: This could be a read error, since a much larger clone is one nucleotide away. The CDR3 carries no conserved terminal phenylalanine or tryptophan, so it likely arises from a read error. This sequence joins TRBV10-3 and TRBJ2-5, with TRBD1 as a possible D gene (5 bases). V shed 4 bases and J shed 5 bases, with 17 bases lying between them. From germline, CDR1 is ENHRY and CDR2 SYGVKD. This CDR3 comprises 15 residues. The CDR3 protein is CAISADSGSLETQYS. The DNA of the CDR3 is TGTGCCATCAGTGCGGATTCAGGGTCTTTGGAGACCCAGTACTCC.

A word on this clonotype: A much larger clonotype is one base distant, so this may be a read error. The V and J genes are TRBV28 and TRBJ2-2; D is possibly TRBD2 (7 bases). The CDR3 spans 14 residues. Per the germline V gene, CDR1 is MDHEN and CDR2 is SYDVKM. The CDR3 is CASLGGQGAGKLFF. CDR3 sequence (DNA): TGTGCCAGCCTCGGGGGGCAGGGAGCCGGGAAGCTGTTTTTT.

In this sample, this clonotype turned up a few times. The chain has TRBV5-4 and TRBJ2-2; TRBD1 aligns across 7 bases. CDR1 is SGHNT, CDR2 YYREEE, per germline (reference sequence). V dropped 6 bases and J dropped 5; count of bases not matched to a gene: 10. The CDR3 consists of 15 residues. The CDR3 spells CASTNDRVETGELFF. The DNA for the CDR3 is TGTGCCAGCACCAATGACAGGGTGGAGACCGGGGAGCTGTTTTTT.

To note about this clonotype: Lacking the conserved final phenylalanine or tryptophan, this CDR3 likely reflects a read error. The V and J genes are TRBV11-1 and TRBJ1-1, with TRBD1 matching 8 bases. The V and J ends lost 10 bases and 3 bases, in that order; junction bases with no gene match: 7. The CDR3 consists of 13 residues. In germline, CDR1 is SGHAT, CDR2 FQDESV (reference sequence). The CDR3 DNA reads TGTGCCACCGGACAGGGAGGGGACACTGAAGCTTTCCTT. Amino acid sequence: CATGQGGDTEAFL.

Comment on this clonotype: No DNA is shown, since the ends of the CDR3 on it are uncertain; the CDR3 is the one TCRdb lists. The rearrangement uses TRBV11-3 and TRBJ2-1; the table's D gene call, TRBD1, was not cross checked with the DNA. Termini included, the CDR3 measures 14 amino acids. Germline CDR1 is SGHNT and CDR2 is YENEEA. CDR3 amino acids: CTSSSVGQGNEQLF.